This T cell receptor beta chain was recovered during a study of Ad26.COV2.S vaccination and SARS-CoV-2 variants. Study-level background: In the COV1001 trial, the donor was in the Ad26.COV2.S arm. Whole-study findings and limits: Spike-specific TCR breadth in vaccine recipients exceeded that seen in placebo recipients.

V lost 4 bases, J lost 4 bases, and 13 bases lay in between. The CDR3 has 14 residues. Germline CDR1 is SGHRS and CDR2 is YFSETQ. Regarding treatment: over 15 received Ad26.COV2.S at low or high dose, single or two shots; about 5 received placebo; per-sample allocation not given. The samples were gathered on day 63 after the first injection of vaccine or placebo. Notes on this clone: Antigen: not known.

Clones were sequenced by immunoSEQ multiplex PCR, and TCRdb holds only the in-frame ones, with some missing. This sample has some 450,000 clones; about nine tenths occur once, and the top ten carry less than 5.5%. The source was peripheral blood, collected in a trial of Ad26.COV2.S vaccine versus placebo. The chain carries TRBV5-1 and TRBJ2-3; TRBD2 is a possible D gene (5 bases). The receptor was derived from a person aged 18-60 years who received the Ad26.COV2.S COVID-19 vaccine or a placebo. CDR3 in DNA: TGCGCCAGCAGCCAACGTGGTAGCGCAGATACGCAGTATTTT. Translated: CASSQRGSADTQYF.